The entry that follows covers one T cell receptor (beta chain) sequence. This sample was taken from a study of blood T cell repertoires in COVID-19. The CDR3 has 15 amino acids. The germline V gene has CDR1 MNHEY and CDR2 SMNVEV (reference sequence). Trimming removed 4 bases from V and 0 bases from J, with 7 bases in between. Some clones are missing from TCRdb's copy, which holds only in-frame ones; the method was immunoSEQ multiplex PCR. The profile shows roughly 99,000 clones, about 80% of them singletons. V and J are TRBV27 and TRBJ1-6; D is undetermined. Sequences were obtained from peripheral blood. The sequence was collected from a man in his 70s with acute or convalescent COVID-19. CDR3 DNA: TGTGCCAGCAGTTCCGGGAGCTCCTATAATTCACCCCTCCACTTT. This encodes CASSSGSSYNSPLHF.